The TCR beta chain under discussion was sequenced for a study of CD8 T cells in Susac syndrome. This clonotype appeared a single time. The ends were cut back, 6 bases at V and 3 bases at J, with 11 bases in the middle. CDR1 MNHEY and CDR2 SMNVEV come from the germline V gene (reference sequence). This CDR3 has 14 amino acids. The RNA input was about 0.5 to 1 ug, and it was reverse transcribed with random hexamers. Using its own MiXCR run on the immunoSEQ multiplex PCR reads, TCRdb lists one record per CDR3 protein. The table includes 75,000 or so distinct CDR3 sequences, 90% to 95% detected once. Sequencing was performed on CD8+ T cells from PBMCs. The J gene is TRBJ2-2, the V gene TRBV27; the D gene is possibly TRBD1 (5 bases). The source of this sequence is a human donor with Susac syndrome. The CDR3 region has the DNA TGTGCCAGCAGGCCGACAGATTACACCGGGGAGCTGTTTTTT. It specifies CASRPTDYTGELFF.